Following are 22 T cell receptor beta chains from one sample sequenced in a study of beta chain features in type 1 diabetes. The authors reverse transcribed all of the isolated RNA, so sequencing captured expressed TCRB transcripts. Data came from immunoSEQ multiplex PCR; TCRdb stores just in-frame clones and leaves some out. The sample has a few hundred thousand clones; about a tenth are singletons. Sequencing was carried out using central memory CD4+ T cells from blood. These receptors were obtained from a young man in good health.

The chain combines TRBV5-1 with TRBJ2-4; D unclear. CDR1 and CDR2 from the germline V gene are SGHRS and YFSETQ. The CDR3 sequence is 15 residues long. The V and J ends lost 0 bases and 10 bases respectively, with 17 bases between them. The CDR3 reads CASSLALATLGIQYF. The CDR3 DNA follows: TGCGCCAGCAGCTTGGCCTTGGCTACCTTAGGGATTCAGTACTTC. The full variable domain, in which reference TRBV5-1 and TRBJ2-4 provide the parts outside the CDR3, is KAGVTQTPRYLIKTRGQQVTLSCSPISGHRSVSWYQQTPGQGLQFLFEYFSETQRNKGNFPGRFSGRQFSNSRSEMNVSTLELGDSALYLCASSLALATLGIQYFGAGTRLSVL.

V is TRBV9 and J is TRBJ2-7; no clear D gene. There are 14 residues in the CDR3. Per the germline V gene, CDR1 is SGDLS and CDR2 is YYNGEE. V gave up 3 bases and J gave up 2 bases, with 12 bases separating them. The CDR3 DNA reads as TGTGCCAGCAGCGGGCCTACAGCTCCCTACGAGCAGTACTTC. Translation: CASSGPTAPYEQYF.

The table lists this clone with a count of one. The chain employs TRBV2 and TRBJ2-5; D may be TRBD1 or TRBD2 (6 bases each). The germline V gene has CDR1 SNHLY and CDR2 FYNNEI. The V end lost 7 bases, the J end lost 3 bases, and 15 bases lay between the germline ends. CDR3 length: 14 amino acids. The CDR3 sequence is CASIRGGIKETQYF. CDR3 DNA: TGTGCCAGCATCAGAGGGGGGATTAAAGAGACCCAGTACTTC.

This clone appeared many times. The rearrangement uses TRBV6-6 and TRBJ2-3; D is ambiguous. Deletions cut 6 bases from V and 1 base from J, with 8 bases between. CDR3 length: 13 residues. Looked up from germline, CDR1 is MNHNY and CDR2 is SVGAGI (reference sequence). The CDR3 loop is CASSPAGTDTQYF. In nucleotides, the CDR3 is TGTGCCAGCAGCCCTGCGGGCACAGATACGCAGTATTTT.

This clone has a handful of counts. The V gene is TRBV14, the J gene TRBJ2-1; TRBD2 aligns across 7 bases. CDR1 and CDR2 (germline): SGHDN, FVKESK. The CDR3 runs to 15 residues. V lost 3 bases to trimming and J lost 6 bases; unmatched junction nucleotides: 8. The CDR3 DNA follows: TGTGCCAGCAGCCATAGGTTAGCGGGTTCCAATGAGCAGTTCTTC. As protein: CASSHRLAGSNEQFF.

This clone was seen only a few times. This sequence joins TRBV29-1 and TRBJ2-5; 11 bases align to TRBD2. Unmatched junction bases numbered 8, after V lost 3 bases and J lost 5 bases. This CDR3 is built from 15 residues. Germline lookup yields CDR1 SQVTM and CDR2 ANQGSEA. The CDR3 sequence is CSVDGTSGGRETQYF. The CDR3 nucleotides are TGCAGCGTTGACGGGACTAGCGGAGGTCGGGAGACCCAGTACTTC.

This clone was seen a handful of times. The V call is TRBV2, the J call TRBJ2-4; 10 bases fit TRBD2. The CDR3 length is 14 residues. V lost 3 bases and J lost 9; bases outside the gene matches: 5. Germline CDR1 is SNHLY and CDR2 is FYNNEI. As DNA, the CDR3 is TGTGCCAGCAGTGACGGGACTAGCGCGGGCATTCAGTACTTC. This sequence encodes CASSDGTSAGIQYF.

The V and J genes are TRBV18 and TRBJ1-1, with D possibly TRBD1 on 5 matching bases. The CDR3 consists of 15 residues. In germline, CDR1 is KGHSH, CDR2 LQKENI. V lost 0 bases, J lost 1 base, and 9 bases lay in between. The CDR3 here is CASSPPSGGNTEAFF. The DNA for the CDR3 is TGTGCCAGCTCACCACCGTCCGGGGGGAACACTGAAGCTTTCTTT.

V usage is TRBV6-1 and J usage is TRBJ2-4, with D possibly being TRBD1 or TRBD2 (5 bases each). CDR1 is MNHNS and CDR2 is SASEGT in the germline V gene. The CDR3 has 14 residues. Trimming cost V 1 base and J 1 base, with 5 bases left between them. CDR3 loop: CASSEGGAKNIQYF. The CDR3 DNA sequence: TGTGCCAGCAGTGAAGGGGGGGCCAAAAACATTCAGTACTTC.

This clone has a handful of counts. The chain recombines TRBV11-2 with TRBJ2-7; tentatively, D is TRBD1 (6 bases). The CDR3 runs 15 residues. V gave up 1 base and J gave up 0 bases, with 10 bases separating them. Germline values: CDR1 SGHAT, CDR2 FQNNGV. CDR3: CASSLGGTSSYEQYF. For the CDR3, the DNA is TGTGCCAGCAGCTTAGGGGGGACATCCTCCTACGAGCAGTACTTC.

This clone appeared many times. The chain carries TRBV4-2 and TRBJ2-7; 8 bases map to TRBD2. The CDR3 has 14 amino acids. The germline V gene has CDR1 LGHNA and CDR2 YNFKEQ. V was clipped by 4 bases and J by 2 bases; unmatched bases: 4. Written as DNA, the CDR3 is TGTGCCAGCAGCCTGACTAGCGAGGCCTACGAGCAGTACTTC. It yields the protein CASSLTSEAYEQYF.

There are many counts of this clone. The chain recombines TRBV4-3 with TRBJ2-5; D might be TRBD2 (6 bases). This CDR3 is built from 15 residues. Trimming stripped 4 bases from V and 4 bases from J, with 16 bases between. Germline loops: CDR1 LGHNA, CDR2 YSLEER. DNA for the CDR3: TGCGCCAGCAGCCTCACGGGGGACGCAGCAGAGACCCAGTACTTC. It codes for CASSLTGDAAETQYF.

This clone turned up a few times. The rearrangement uses TRBV9 and TRBJ2-3, with D perhaps given as TRBD1 or TRBD2 (5 bases each). The CDR3 has 16 amino acids. The germline V and J ends were trimmed by 6 bases and 6 bases, with 23 bases remaining between them. The germline V gene encodes CDR1 SGDLS and CDR2 YYNGEE. CDR3 residues: CASTPGRDGRADTQYF. The CDR3 DNA sequence: TGTGCCAGCACCCCCGGAAGGGACGGTAGAGCCGATACGCAGTATTTT.

This clone was found a few times. This CDR3 reads CAWNLDGYTEAFF. The CDR3 DNA is TGTGCCTGGAATCTCGACGGATACACTGAAGCTTTCTTT. The chain employs TRBV30 and TRBJ1-1; D remains unclear. Trimming pared 4 bases from V and 3 bases from J, leaving 12 bases between. The V gene's germline CDR1 is GTSNPN and CDR2 SVGIG (reference sequence). The CDR3 has 13 amino acids.

In its sample, this clone was seen a few times. The V call is TRBV28, the J call TRBJ1-1, with D uncertain. The germline CDR1 and CDR2 sequences are MDHEN and SYDVKM. The CDR3 contains 14 residues. V was cut by 5 bases and J by 4 bases, with 14 bases left in between. CDR3 bases: TGTGCCAGCAGTACGCGGCTCGGGTCCACTGAAGCTTTCTTT. Protein product: CASSTRLGSTEAFF.

This clone came up a few times. The chain employs TRBV11-2 and TRBJ1-4; no definite D call. The CDR3 contains 13 residues. V lost 1 base and J lost 11, with 11 bases in between. CDR1 is SGHAT and CDR2 is FQNNGV in the germline V gene. CDR3 DNA sequence: TGTGCCAGCAGCTTAGTCGAGGGTGTCAAACTGTTTTTT. It specifies CASSLVEGVKLFF.

This clone was recorded a few times. The chain combines TRBV19 with TRBJ2-1, with D maybe TRBD1 (5 bases). V was clipped by 2 bases and J by 6 bases, with 14 bases between them. Germline CDR1 LNHDA, CDR2 SQIVND (reference sequence). The length of the CDR3 is 15 residues. CDR3 in DNA: TGTGCCAGTAGTATATACGTAGGGCAGGGCAATGAGCAGTTCTTC. It encodes CASSIYVGQGNEQFF.

This chain uses TRBV7-2 with TRBJ2-1, with TRBD2 matching 8 bases. After removal of 4 bases from V and 12 bases from J, the junction contained 8 bases not matched to a gene. The germline gives CDR1 SGHTA, CDR2 FQGNSA. The CDR3 runs to 13 residues. CDR3 amino acids: CASSSGLDISQFF. The CDR3 DNA sequence: TGTGCCAGCAGCTCGGGACTAGACATTTCGCAGTTCTTC.

This clone was seen only once. The V and J genes are TRBV5-1 and TRBJ2-7; 15 nucleotides line up with TRBD2. Germline CDR1 SGHRS, CDR2 YFSETQ. The V segment lost 4 bases and the J segment 4 bases; nucleotides outside the gene matches: 6. The CDR3 runs to 16 residues. The CDR3 spells CASSLGLAGGGYEQYF. As DNA, the CDR3 is TGCGCCAGCAGCCTGGGACTAGCGGGAGGAGGTTACGAGCAGTACTTC.

The CDR3 DNA reads TGTGCCAGCAGCGTAGCACCTCACAATGAGCAGTTCTTC. It is translated as CASSVAPHNEQFF. The gene calls are TRBV9 and TRBJ2-1; D remains unclear. The V gene lost 0 bases and the J gene lost 5 bases, with 6 bases spanning the gap. CDR3 length equals 13 residues. The germline CDR1 and CDR2 sequences are SGDLS and YYNGEE.

This chain links TRBV7-2 with TRBJ2-3; the D gene is possibly TRBD2 (6 bases). The V end was cut by 1 base, the J end by 4 bases, with 15 bases between. CDR1 and CDR2 (germline): SGHTA, FQGNSA. This CDR3 has 16 amino acids. Here the CDR3 DNA reads TGTGCCAGCAGCTTAGATCCAGCGGGTGTGGCAGATACGCAGTATTTT. It yields the protein CASSLDPAGVADTQYF.

This clone has a handful of counts. The V call is TRBV29-1, the J call TRBJ1-2, with 9 bases that match TRBD1. Germline lookup yields CDR1 SQVTM and CDR2 ANQGSEA. The CDR3 covers 13 residues. V lost 5 bases and J lost 2; bases outside the gene matches: 3. This CDR3 reads CSVQGTGNYGYTF. CDR3 DNA: TGCAGCGTTCAAGGGACAGGGAACTATGGCTACACCTTC. The full variable domain, its missing parts supplied by reference TRBV29-1 and TRBJ1-2, is SAVISQKPSRDICQRGTSLTIQCQVDSQVTMMFWYRQQPGQSLTLIATANQGSEATYESGFVIDKFPISRPNLTFSTLTVSNMSPEDSSIYLCSVQGTGNYGYTFGSGTRLTVV.